These 20 T cell receptor beta chains originate from one sample sequenced in a study of identical twins. MiXCR, applied by TCRdb to the 5' RACE reads, yields one record per CDR3 protein. The sample has 600,000 to 800,000 distinct CDR3 sequences, 21% seen once. These same records also appear under a second study, on T cells expressing NK-cell markers.

Sequenced: PBMCs. These receptors came from a woman aged 18-29 years in good health.

This chain uses TRBV20-1 with TRBJ1-2; D is perhaps TRBD1 (6 bases). V lost 3 bases and J 7 bases, leaving 18 bases between the germline ends. Germline V gene data show CDR1 as DFQATT and CDR2 as SNEGSKA (reference sequence). The CDR3 loop spans 14 amino acids. CDR3 protein: CSASGRGALGGYTF. Written as DNA, the CDR3 is TGCAGTGCTAGCGGGCGGGGGGCCCTAGGTGGCTACACCTTC.

This rearrangement joins TRBV6-1 to TRBJ1-1, with D hard to call. With 0 bases removed from V and 7 bases from J, the gap between germline ends came to 3 bases. Germline-derived CDR1 and CDR2 are MNHNS and SASEGT. This CDR3 has 11 residues. This chain's CDR3 is CASSEAFEAFF. The CDR3 nucleotides are TGTGCCAGCAGTGAAGCTTTTGAAGCTTTCTTT.

V and J are TRBV9 and TRBJ2-3; D is possibly TRBD1 (6 bases). This CDR3 has 13 amino acids. With 6 bases removed from V and 0 bases from J, the gap between germline ends came to 8 bases. Germline V gene sequence: CDR1 SGDLS, CDR2 YYNGEE. CDR3 loop: CASTGESTDTQYF. CDR3 DNA sequence: TGTGCCAGCACAGGGGAAAGCACAGATACGCAGTATTTT.

This clonotype was detected a few times. This chain joins TRBV2 and TRBJ2-1; 10 bases line up with TRBD1. Per the germline V gene, CDR1 is SNHLY and CDR2 is FYNNEI. The CDR3 length is 13 residues. V shed 7 bases and J 6 bases; nucleotides not matched to a gene: 3. The CDR3 is CASNWDRGNEQFF. CDR3 bases: TGTGCCAGCAACTGGGACAGGGGCAATGAGCAGTTCTTC.

The V call is TRBV24-1, the J call TRBJ2-2; D perhaps matches TRBD1 (6 bases). CDR1 is KGHDR and CDR2 is SFDVKD in the germline V gene. The CDR3 is 14 residues long. Trimming stripped 6 bases from V and 1 base from J, with 8 bases between. CDR3 loop: CATSSGQNTGELFF. The CDR3 DNA is TGTGCCACCAGTTCGGGACAGAACACCGGGGAGCTGTTTTTT.

The rearrangement uses TRBV3-1 and TRBJ2-3; TRBD1 matches at 7 bases. Germline loops: CDR1 LGHDT, CDR2 YNNKEL (reference sequence). Unmatched junction bases numbered 8, after V lost 4 bases and J lost 1 base. This CDR3 spans 16 amino acids. The CDR3 DNA follows: TGTGCCAGCAGCCCGGAGACAGGGACCGGCACAGATACGCAGTATTTT. Encoded protein: CASSPETGTGTDTQYF.

This rearrangement joins TRBV6-5 to TRBJ1-2, with 8 bases lining up with TRBD1. CDR3 length: 14 amino acids. The trim removed 5 bases at V and 4 bases at J, leaving 6 bases unmatched. CDR1 MNHEY and CDR2 SVGAGI come from the germline V gene. Written as DNA, the CDR3 is TGTGCCAGCAGTATACAGGGGGAAGGCTATGGCTACACCTTC. Amino acids: CASSIQGEGYGYTF.

This clonotype was observed a few times. The chain couples TRBV6-1 to TRBJ2-7; 10 nucleotides match TRBD2. CDR1 is MNHNS, CDR2 SASEGT, per germline. The CDR3 is 16 residues long. The J segment lost 0 bases and the V segment lost 7 bases, leaving 9 bases of the junction unmatched. This CDR3 reads CASTSFIAGGSYEQYF. DNA of the CDR3: TGTGCCAGCACCTCATTTATAGCGGGAGGCTCCTACGAGCAGTACTTC.

The DNA for the CDR3 is TGTGCCAGCAGCGGAGACAGGGCCAGTGATGATGAGCAGTTCTTC. Protein sequence: CASSGDRASDDEQFF. This sequence joins TRBV7-9 and TRBJ2-1, with 7 bases that match TRBD1. Unmatched junction bases numbered 12, after V lost 5 bases and J lost 8 bases. From germline, CDR1 is SEHNR and CDR2 FQNEAQ (reference sequence). The CDR3 sequence is 15 residues long.

The table lists this clonotype with many counts. The CDR3 sequence is CATSSWDRGHYNEQFF. The CDR3 nucleotides are TGTGCCACCAGCAGCTGGGACAGGGGGCACTACAATGAGCAGTTCTTC. This chain links TRBV15 with TRBJ2-1, with 12 bases that match TRBD1. V was pared by 3 bases and J by 3 bases, with 3 bases of the junction left unmatched. Germline CDR1 reads LNHNV; CDR2 reads YYDKDF (reference sequence). The length of the CDR3 is 16 residues.

This clonotype has more than one count but fewer than ten. The rearrangement joins TRBV20-1 to TRBJ1-4; 8 nucleotides align to TRBD1. The CDR3 totals 13 residues. Germline CDR1 reads DFQATT; CDR2 reads SNEGSKA (reference sequence). V lost 6 bases, J lost 7 bases, and 7 bases stayed unmatched. DNA for the CDR3: TGCAGTGCGGTCGACAGGGGAGGTGAAAAACTGTTTTTT. It encodes CSAVDRGGEKLFF.

This chain joins TRBV6-6 and TRBJ2-3; TRBD2 matches 8 bases. In germline, CDR1 is MNHNY, CDR2 SVGAGI (reference sequence). CDR3 length: 13 amino acids. The CDR3 nucleotides are TGTGCTGCGGCGGGGGGTTTCCCAGATACGCAGTATTTT. Protein product: CAAAGGFPDTQYF.

This sequence joins TRBV4-1 and TRBJ2-1; 8 positions agree with TRBD2. V shed 0 bases, J shed 5 bases, and the junction held 9 bases outside the gene matches. This CDR3 has 17 amino acids. Germline V lookup: CDR1 MGHRA, CDR2 YSYEKL. Written as DNA, the CDR3 is TGCGCCAGCAGCCAAGATTTCAGAGCGGGAGTCCACAATGAGCAGTTCTTC. Protein: CASSQDFRAGVHNEQFF.

This clonotype was seen a few times. The chain carries TRBV6-6 and TRBJ2-7; D perhaps matches TRBD1 (6 bases). V gave up 6 bases and J gave up 3 bases, with 9 bases separating them. Germline CDR1 and CDR2: MNHNY and SVGAGI (reference sequence). The CDR3 runs to 12 residues. The CDR3 region has the DNA TGTGCCAGCAGACAGGGCCGCTACGAGCAGTACTTC. Translated, it gives CASRQGRYEQYF.

The chain recombines TRBV5-5 with TRBJ2-1; the match to TRBD1 covers 8 bases. This CDR3 contains 17 residues. The germline V gene has CDR1 SGHKS and CDR2 YYEKEE (reference sequence). J gave up 7 bases and V 6 bases, and 18 bases lay outside the gene matches. The CDR3 sequence: CASTPGQVLNYGNEQFF. The DNA of the CDR3 is TGTGCCAGCACTCCGGGACAGGTCCTAAACTACGGGAATGAGCAGTTCTTC.

The chain recombines TRBV30 with TRBJ2-1; D ambiguous. The CDR3 loop spans 14 amino acids. Trimming removed 2 bases at V and 0 bases at J, with 8 bases between. Germline V gene sequence: CDR1 GTSNPN, CDR2 SVGIG (reference sequence). The CDR3 region is CAWSQRSSYNEQFF. The CDR3, as DNA: TGTGCCTGGAGTCAGCGTAGCTCCTACAATGAGCAGTTCTTC.

The chain is built from TRBV5-1 and TRBJ2-7; unclear D gene. The V gene's germline CDR1 is SGHRS and CDR2 YFSETQ. V was trimmed by 2 bases and J by 7 bases, leaving 16 bases between them. This CDR3 contains 14 residues. The CDR3 bases are TGCGCCAGCAGCTTAAATTCTTTGAGCCGGGAGCAGTACTTC. Protein: CASSLNSLSREQYF.

The chain links TRBV4-2 to TRBJ2-5; tentatively, D is TRBD2 (6 bases). V shed 4 bases and J shed 1 base, with 19 bases lying between them. The CDR3 is 17 amino acids. Germline lookup yields CDR1 LGHNA and CDR2 YNFKEQ. The CDR3 loop reads CASSREPLAHPQETQYF. CDR3 coding DNA: TGTGCCAGCAGCCGTGAACCACTAGCTCACCCCCAAGAGACCCAGTACTTC.

As concerns this clonotype: This may arise from a read error, as a much more abundant clone is one base away. CDR3 sequence: CAISQNRGTEAFF. CDR3 coding DNA: TGTGCCATCAGCCAAAACAGGGGCACTGAAGCTTTCTTT. The chain recombines TRBV10-3 with TRBJ1-1, with 7 bases fitting TRBD1. The junction had 5 bases not matched to a gene; V was cut back by 6 bases and J by 4 bases. Germline V gene data show CDR1 as ENHRY and CDR2 as SYGVKD. This CDR3 contains 13 residues.

The V gene is TRBV20-1, the J gene TRBJ2-5; 13 bases agree with TRBD2. Germline lookup yields CDR1 DFQATT and CDR2 SNEGSKA (reference sequence). CDR3 length: 16 amino acids. V trimming: 6 bases; J trimming: 4 bases; junction bases outside the gene matches: 11. The chain's CDR3 is CSAGSVTSGRGETQYF. For the CDR3, the DNA is TGCAGTGCCGGATCGGTAACTAGCGGGAGGGGAGAGACCCAGTACTTC.